This T cell receptor (beta chain) is from a study of cytomegalovirus exposure and HLA in healthy donors. Notes on the study in general: A classifier reportedly called cytomegalovirus status with high sensitivity and specificity. TCR beta sequences reportedly predicted most subjects' HLA-A and HLA-B alleles accurately.

PCR was performed using 60 Vbeta and 13 Jbeta primers. As originally analysed: Counted up in a later analysis, unique TCR beta chains came to approximately 77 million, with about 10 million shared. Libraries were prepared by immunoSEQ multiplex PCR; TCRdb keeps only in-frame clonotypes and omits some of them. Clone size and V and J calls were adopted from that table, with D and trimming inferred from the DNA. The data show 200,000 to 250,000 clones, more than 70% seen once. As for this clone: No antigen is known for it.

Germline loops: CDR1 SGHVS, CDR2 FNYEAQ. This CDR3 comprises 15 residues. V lost 5 bases, J lost 0 bases, and 7 bases stayed unmatched. The rearrangement joins TRBV7-6 to TRBJ2-7; 7 bases match TRBD1. The sequenced sample was PBMCs. The source is a boy between 10 and 17 years old in good health and CMV-seronegative. The CDR3 spells CASSGATGSSYEQYF. The CDR3, as DNA: TGTGCCAGCAGCGGCGCGACAGGGAGCTCCTACGAGCAGTACTTC.